These 7 T cell receptor beta chains share one sample of origin, sequenced in a study of blood T cell repertoires in COVID-19. TCRdb's copy holds only in-frame clones and misses some; the assay was immunoSEQ multiplex PCR. This table holds some 15,000 clones, 83% found once. Sequencing was done on a sample of peripheral blood. The receptors shown here come from an older woman with acute or convalescent COVID-19.

The rearrangement uses TRBV28 and TRBJ1-2; D might be TRBD1 (6 bases). The germline V gene has CDR1 MDHEN and CDR2 SYDVKM. Trimming pared 1 base from V and 2 bases from J, leaving 8 bases between. The CDR3 consists of 14 residues. The CDR3 here is CASSLSGANYGYTF. CDR3 coding DNA: TGTGCCAGCAGTTTATCAGGGGCCAACTATGGCTACACCTTC.

The rearrangement links TRBV5-6 to TRBJ2-2; D perhaps matches TRBD2 (6 bases). Germline CDR1 is SGHDT and CDR2 is YYEEEE. The CDR3 covers 16 residues. V lost 6 bases and J lost 1, with 16 bases in between. CDR3 DNA sequence: TGTGCCAGCAACCTGAGGGGACTCGTGAACACCGGGGAGCTGTTTTTT. Its protein product is CASNLRGLVNTGELFF.

The V and J genes are TRBV10-2 and TRBJ2-7; 13 bases are shared with TRBD2. This CDR3 has 15 amino acids. Germline lookup yields CDR1 WSHSY and CDR2 SAAADI. Trimming removed 7 bases from V and 0 bases from J; junction bases left unmatched: 3. This CDR3 is CASTGTSGISYEQYF. For the CDR3, the DNA is TGCGCCAGCACTGGGACTAGCGGGATCTCCTACGAGCAGTACTTC.

The sample holds a few counts of this clone. The genes are TRBV5-1 and TRBJ2-2, with 7 bases lining up with TRBD2. V lost 4 bases to trimming and J lost 1 base; unmatched junction nucleotides: 4. This CDR3 is built from 15 residues. The V gene's germline CDR1 is SGHRS and CDR2 YFSETQ. CDR3 in amino acids: CASSTSAMNTGELFF. CDR3 sequence (DNA): TGCGCCAGCAGCACTAGCGCGATGAACACCGGGGAGCTGTTTTTT.

This sequence joins TRBV9 and TRBJ2-2, with D possibly being TRBD1 (5 bases). The ends were cut back, 4 bases at V and 5 bases at J, with 9 bases in the middle. CDR1 is SGDLS, CDR2 YYNGEE, per germline. This CDR3 has 13 amino acids. Here the CDR3 DNA reads TGTGCCAGCAGCAAGGGGTTAACCGGGGAGCTGTTTTTT. This encodes CASSKGLTGELFF.

The chain recombines TRBV6-2 or TRBV6-3 with TRBJ2-7, with 8 positions matching TRBD1. CDR1 and CDR2 from the germline V gene are MNHEY and SVGEGT. The CDR3 is 14 amino acids. After removal of 6 bases from V and 1 base from J, the junction contained 5 bases not matched to a gene. This CDR3 is CASSRTGPSYEQYF. The CDR3 DNA is TGTGCCAGCAGCCGGACAGGGCCTTCCTACGAGCAGTACTTC.

The chain recombines TRBV7-9 with TRBJ1-6; possibly TRBD1 for D (6 bases). The CDR3 consists of 15 residues. V was shortened by 1 base and J by 9 bases, with 13 bases between the two germline ends. Germline assignment: CDR1 SEHNR and CDR2 FQNEAQ (reference sequence). The CDR3 sequence is CASSLVGGSSSPLHF. The DNA of the CDR3 is TGTGCCAGCAGCTTAGTAGGGGGTTCGAGTTCACCCCTCCACTTT.